Listed below are T cell receptor beta chains from one sample, sequenced in a study of T cell responses to AZD1222 COVID-19 vaccine. The method was immunoSEQ multiplex PCR; TCRdb's version includes in-frame clones alone and lacks a portion of them. The sample lists some 150,000 clones; roughly 85% were seen once. The sequencing here drew on peripheral blood, taken 28 days after the second dose of the MenACWY control vaccine. These receptors were obtained from an adult who received the MenACWY meningococcal vaccine as a control. The CDR3 runs from the conserved cysteine through the conserved F or W. A D gene is named only where the DNA matches it firmly. Clone size, where shown, is once, few, many, or a class for clones that have expanded.

>-|TRBV19|TRBJ2-2|-
CASRPTRNTGELFF
TGTGCCAGTAGGCCCACTAGGAACACCGGGGAGCTGTTTTTT
>-|TRBV11-2|TRBJ1-2|-
CASSVQGSYGYTF
TGTGCCAGCAGCGTACAGGGTTCCTATGGCTACACCTTC
>-|TRBV7-2|TRBJ2-5|-
CASSLVPVMAQYF
TGTGCCAGCAGCTTAGTCCCAGTAATGGCCCAGTACTTC
>-|TRBV6-8|TRBJ1-5|TRBD1
CASSYTPDRDWPQHF
TGTGCCAGCAGTTACACACCAGACAGGGATTGGCCCCAGCATTTT
>-|TRBV7-2|TRBJ1-5|-
CASSLGQGQGAQHF
TGTGCCAGCAGCTTGGGGCAGGGTCAGGGAGCCCAGCATTTT
>once|TRBV18|TRBJ2-2|TRBD1
CASLIGDSYTGELFF
TGTGCCAGCTTAATAGGGGACAGCTACACCGGGGAGCTGTTTTTT
>-|TRBV7-3|TRBJ2-7|-
CASSIGGRSGEQYF
TGTGCCAGCAGCATAGGGGGACGAAGCGGCGAGCAGTACTTC
>-|TRBV21-1|TRBJ2-3|-
CASSTRGADTQYF
TGTGCCAGCAGCACGAGAGGGGCAGATACGCAGTATTTT
>-|TRBV11-3|TRBJ2-6|-
CASSLLANVLTF
TGTGCCAGCAGCCTGTTGGCCAACGTCCTGACTTTC
>-|TRBV6-2/TRBV6-3|TRBJ1-5|-
CASSYGLNQPQHF
TGTGCCAGCAGTTACGGTCTGAATCAGCCCCAGCATTTT
>-|TRBV5-6|TRBJ2-7|TRBD1
CASSQGVYEQYF
TGTGCCAGCAGTCAGGGGGTCTACGAGCAGTACTTC
>-|TRBV12-5|TRBJ1-1|-
CASGVNSGGNTEAFF
TGTGCTAGTGGGGTAAATTCCGGGGGAAACACTGAAGCTTTCTTT
>-|TRBV13|TRBJ1-2|-
CASSQGPSYGYTF
TGTGCCAGCTCCCAGGGCCCCTCCTATGGCTACACCTTC
>-|TRBV28|TRBJ1-6|-
CASQGVSYSPLHF
TGTGCCAGTCAGGGTGTGAGCTATTCACCCCTCCACTTT
>-|TRBV24-1|TRBJ1-3|-
CATSDSGPSTSGNTIYF
TGTGCCACCAGTGATTCCGGACCGTCGACCTCTGGAAACACCATATATTTT
>once|TRBV6-5|TRBJ1-1|TRBD1
CASSYRTGQGRPEAFF
TGTGCCAGCAGTTACAGAACCGGACAGGGACGGCCTGAAGCTTTCTTT
>-|TRBV6-5|TRBJ1-3|TRBD1
CASSSRTGVGGNTIYF
TGTGCCAGCAGTTCCCGGACAGGAGTCGGTGGAAACACCATATATTTT
>-|TRBV6-5|TRBJ2-3|-
CASTRGDTQYF
TGTGCCAGCACCAGAGGAGATACGCAGTATTTT
>many|TRBV5-1|TRBJ1-4|-
CASSLAGLSKLFF
TGCGCCAGCAGCTTGGCTGGCCTTTCGAAACTGTTTTTT
>-|TRBV6-5|TRBJ1-5|-
CASSYSQVGGDQPQHF
TGTGCCAGCAGTTACTCACAGGTTGGAGGGGATCAGCCCCAGCATTTT
>-|TRBV5-4|TRBJ1-2|TRBD1
CASSRPLGTATYGYTF
TGTGCCAGCAGCCGACCCCTAGGGACAGCTACCTATGGCTACACCTTC
>-|TRBV27|TRBJ1-1|-
CASSSPGTEAFF
TGTGCCAGCAGTTCCCCGGGAACTGAAGCTTTCTTT
>-|TRBV19|TRBJ1-5|TRBD1
CASSMGDRGRNQPQHF
TGTGCCAGTAGTATGGGGGACAGGGGGCGGAATCAGCCCCAGCATTTT
>-|TRBV29-1|TRBJ2-7|TRBD2
CSVSGTSGSYYEQYF
TGCAGCGTTTCCGGGACTAGCGGGAGTTACTACGAGCAGTACTTC
>-|TRBV18|TRBJ1-3|TRBD1
CASSPTTGSNTIYF
TGTGCCAGCTCTCCTACGACAGGGTCTAACACCATATATTTT
>-|TRBV5-1|TRBJ2-5|-
CASSLSEGETQYF
TGCGCCAGCAGCTTGTCTGAGGGAGAGACCCAGTACTTC
>-|TRBV19|TRBJ1-3|-
CASRSTGPGNTIYF
TGTGCCAGTAGGTCGACAGGTCCTGGAAACACCATATATTTT
>-|TRBV5-1|TRBJ1-2|-
CASSLAGRKENGYTF
TGCGCCAGCAGCTTGGCCGGGAGGAAGGAGAATGGCTACACCTTC
>few|TRBV6-1|TRBJ1-5|-
CASSEQILSNQPQHF
TGTGCCAGCAGTGAACAGATCCTTAGCAATCAGCCCCAGCATTTT
>-|TRBV5-1|TRBJ2-7|-
CASSFGSGMMDEQYF
-
>once|TRBV21-1|TRBJ1-2|-
CASSKGGDREDNYGYTF
TGTGCCAGCAGCAAAGGGGGGGACAGGGAGGATAACTATGGCTACACCTTC
>few|TRBV18|TRBJ1-5|-
CASSGLGNQPQHF
TGTGCCAGCTCGGGTTTGGGGAATCAGCCCCAGCATTTT
>-|TRBV27|TRBJ1-2|TRBD1
CASSLSSGTGTLYGYTF
TGTGCCAGCAGTTTATCTTCAGGGACAGGGACCCTCTATGGCTACACCTTC